A selection of T cell receptor beta chains follows, all from one sample in a study of T cell responses to AZD1222 COVID-19 vaccine. Generated by immunoSEQ multiplex PCR, the TCRdb table keeps only in-frame clones and is missing some. The sample records some 150,000 clones, about 94% being singletons. Sequences were derived from peripheral blood, sampled on day 0 of AZD1222 vaccination. These receptors were collected from an adult in good health. CDR3s include the opening cysteine and the closing phenylalanine or tryptophan. The D gene is left open where the match is weak. Rows may omit the clone size; those that give it use once, few, many or a size class.

D gene: .; J gene: TRBJ2-3; V gene: TRBV12-3/TRBV12-4; clone size: .; CDR3 protein: CASSLSRDTQYF; CDR3 DNA: TGTGCCAGCAGTTTATCTCGAGATACGCAGTATTTT
D gene: .; J gene: TRBJ2-7; V gene: TRBV14; clone size: .; CDR3 protein: CASSQGRGIEQYF; CDR3 DNA: TGTGCCAGCAGCCAAGGACGGGGGATCGAGCAGTACTTC
D gene: .; J gene: TRBJ1-2; V gene: TRBV27; clone size: .; CDR3 protein: CASSSSLRGYGYTF; CDR3 DNA: TGTGCCAGCAGTTCCTCCCTCAGGGGATATGGCTACACCTTC
D gene: .; J gene: TRBJ2-1; V gene: TRBV19; clone size: .; CDR3 protein: CASRDLNYNEQFF; CDR3 DNA: TGTGCTTCTCGGGACTTGAATTACAATGAGCAGTTCTTC
D gene: .; J gene: TRBJ1-2; V gene: TRBV28; clone size: .; CDR3 protein: CASTRINPYGYTF; CDR3 DNA: TGTGCCAGCACCCGAATTAACCCGTATGGCTACACCTTC
D gene: .; J gene: TRBJ2-3; V gene: TRBV15; clone size: .; CDR3 protein: CATSRGGYTDTQYF; CDR3 DNA: TGTGCCACCAGCAGAGGGGGGTACACAGATACGCAGTATTTT
D gene: .; J gene: TRBJ2-7; V gene: TRBV4-1; clone size: .; CDR3 protein: CASSQDRGDEQYF; CDR3 DNA: TGCGCCAGCAGCCAAGATCGGGGAGACGAGCAGTACTTC
D gene: TRBD1; J gene: TRBJ1-2; V gene: TRBV12-3/TRBV12-4; clone size: .; CDR3 protein: CASSQGVEGYTF; CDR3 DNA: TGTGCCAGCAGCCAGGGGGTTGAGGGCTACACCTTC
D gene: .; J gene: TRBJ2-1; V gene: TRBV3-1/TRBV3-2; clone size: few; CDR3 protein: CASSLSGRFLNEQFF; CDR3 DNA: TGTGCCAGCAGCCTCTCAGGCCGGTTCCTCAATGAGCAGTTCTTC
D gene: TRBD2; J gene: TRBJ2-1; V gene: TRBV29-1; clone size: .; CDR3 protein: CSGSGLAGGNEQFF; CDR3 DNA: TGCAGCGGCTCAGGACTAGCGGGCGGCAATGAGCAGTTCTTC
D gene: .; J gene: TRBJ1-1; V gene: TRBV19; clone size: .; CDR3 protein: CASSTGRSTEAFF; CDR3 DNA: TGTGCCAGTAGTACAGGGAGGAGCACTGAAGCTTTCTTT
D gene: TRBD2; J gene: TRBJ2-3; V gene: TRBV9; clone size: .; CDR3 protein: CASSVVSGRGTDTQYF; CDR3 DNA: TGTGCCAGCAGCGTAGTTAGCGGGAGGGGCACAGATACGCAGTATTTT
D gene: .; J gene: TRBJ2-1; V gene: TRBV7-9; clone size: .; CDR3 protein: CASSLVPPLAQSQFF; CDR3 DNA: TGTGCCAGCAGCTTAGTTCCTCCACTAGCCCAAAGCCAGTTCTTC
D gene: TRBD1; J gene: TRBJ2-3; V gene: TRBV19; clone size: .; CDR3 protein: CASRTGYATDTQYF; CDR3 DNA: TGTGCCAGTAGGACAGGGTACGCGACAGATACGCAGTATTTT
D gene: TRBD2; J gene: TRBJ2-1; V gene: TRBV4-2; clone size: .; CDR3 protein: CASSQSSGRGSYNEQFF; CDR3 DNA: TGTGCCAGCAGCCAGTCCAGCGGGAGGGGCTCCTACAATGAGCAGTTCTTC
D gene: TRBD1; J gene: TRBJ2-1; V gene: TRBV5-1; clone size: .; CDR3 protein: CASSLEGARDEQFF; CDR3 DNA: TGCGCCAGCAGCTTGGAGGGGGCTCGGGATGAGCAGTTCTTC
D gene: .; J gene: TRBJ1-5; V gene: TRBV4-1; clone size: .; CDR3 protein: CASSQGSRVGQPQHF; CDR3 DNA: TGCGCCAGCAGCCAAGGCTCGCGGGTTGGGCAGCCCCAGCATTTT
D gene: .; J gene: TRBJ1-1; V gene: TRBV29-1; clone size: .; CDR3 protein: CSVDLTGNEAFF; CDR3 DNA: TGCAGCGTTGATTTGACAGGTAATGAAGCTTTCTTT
D gene: TRBD1; J gene: TRBJ1-1; V gene: TRBV18; clone size: .; CDR3 protein: CASSPNTGETEAFF; CDR3 DNA: TGTGCCAGCTCACCCAATACAGGGGAAACTGAAGCTTTCTTT
D gene: TRBD1; J gene: TRBJ1-4; V gene: TRBV19; clone size: .; CDR3 protein: CASSISRGIGEKLFF; CDR3 DNA: TGTGCCAGTAGTATCAGCAGGGGGATAGGTGAAAAACTGTTTTTT
D gene: TRBD1; J gene: TRBJ1-1; V gene: TRBV10-2; clone size: .; CDR3 protein: CASSESTGGDEAFF; CDR3 DNA: TGCGCCAGCAGTGAGTCGACAGGGGGAGATGAAGCTTTCTTT
D gene: TRBD2; J gene: TRBJ2-1; V gene: TRBV28; clone size: .; CDR3 protein: CASSSLAGGLNEQFF; CDR3 DNA: TGTGCCAGCAGTTCCTTAGCGGGAGGTTTAAATGAGCAGTTCTTC
D gene: .; J gene: TRBJ2-7; V gene: TRBV29-1; clone size: once; CDR3 protein: CSVGGTTTSYEQYF; CDR3 DNA: TGCAGCGTTGGAGGGACAACTACTTCCTACGAGCAGTACTTC
D gene: .; J gene: TRBJ2-1; V gene: TRBV5-1; clone size: .; CDR3 protein: CASSWKWPLGSDEQFF; CDR3 DNA: TGCGCCAGCAGCTGGAAATGGCCACTAGGTAGCGATGAGCAGTTCTTC